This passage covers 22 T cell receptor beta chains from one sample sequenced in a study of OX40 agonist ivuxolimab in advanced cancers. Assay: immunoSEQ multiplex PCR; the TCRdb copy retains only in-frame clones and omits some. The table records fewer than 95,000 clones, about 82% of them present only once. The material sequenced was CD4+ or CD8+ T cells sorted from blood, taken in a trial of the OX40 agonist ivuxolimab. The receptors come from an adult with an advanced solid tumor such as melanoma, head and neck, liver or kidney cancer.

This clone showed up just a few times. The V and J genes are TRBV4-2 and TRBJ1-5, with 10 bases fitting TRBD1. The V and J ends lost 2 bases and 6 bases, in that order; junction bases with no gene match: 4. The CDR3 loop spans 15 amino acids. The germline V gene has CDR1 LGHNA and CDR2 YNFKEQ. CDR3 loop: CASSQPGQGPQPQHF. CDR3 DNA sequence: TGTGCCAGCAGCCAACCGGGACAGGGGCCTCAGCCCCAGCATTTT.

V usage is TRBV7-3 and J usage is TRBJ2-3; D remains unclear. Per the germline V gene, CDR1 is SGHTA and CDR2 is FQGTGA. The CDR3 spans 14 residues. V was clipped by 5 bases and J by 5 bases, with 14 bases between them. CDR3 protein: CASSQWTSGDTQYF. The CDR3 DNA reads TGTGCCAGCAGCCAATGGACGTCAGGAGATACGCAGTATTTT.

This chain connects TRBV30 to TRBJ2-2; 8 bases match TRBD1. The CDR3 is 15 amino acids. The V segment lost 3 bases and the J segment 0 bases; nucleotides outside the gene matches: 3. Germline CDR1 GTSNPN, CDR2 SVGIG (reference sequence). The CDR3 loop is CAWSGTGANTGELFF. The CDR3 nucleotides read TGTGCCTGGAGCGGGACAGGCGCGAACACCGGGGAGCTGTTTTTT.

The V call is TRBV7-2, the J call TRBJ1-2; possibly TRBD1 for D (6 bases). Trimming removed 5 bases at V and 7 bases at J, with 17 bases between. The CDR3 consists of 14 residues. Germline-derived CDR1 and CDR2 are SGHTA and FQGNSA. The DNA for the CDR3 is TGTGCCAGCAGCCCTTGGGGGGGCGCGAGTGGCTACACCTTC. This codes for CASSPWGGASGYTF. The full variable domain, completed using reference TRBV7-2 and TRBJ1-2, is GAGVSQSPSNKVTEKGKDVELRCDPISGHTALYWYRQSLGQGLEFLIYFQGNSAPDKSGLPSDRFSAERTGGSVSTLTIQRTQQEDSAVYLCASSPWGGASGYTFGSGTRLTVV.

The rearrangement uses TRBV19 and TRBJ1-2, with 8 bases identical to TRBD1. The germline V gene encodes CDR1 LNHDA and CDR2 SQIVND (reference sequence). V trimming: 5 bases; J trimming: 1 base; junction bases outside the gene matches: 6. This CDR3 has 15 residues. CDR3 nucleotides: TGTGCCAGTAGTCCAACAGGGGGGGATAACTATGGCTACACCTTC. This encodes CASSPTGGDNYGYTF.

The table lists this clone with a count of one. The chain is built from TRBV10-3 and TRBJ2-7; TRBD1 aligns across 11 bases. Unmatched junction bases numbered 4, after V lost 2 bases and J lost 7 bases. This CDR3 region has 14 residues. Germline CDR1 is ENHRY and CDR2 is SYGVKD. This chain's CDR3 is CAISEGQGAFEQYF. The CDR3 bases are TGTGCCATCAGTGAGGGACAGGGGGCGTTTGAGCAGTACTTC.

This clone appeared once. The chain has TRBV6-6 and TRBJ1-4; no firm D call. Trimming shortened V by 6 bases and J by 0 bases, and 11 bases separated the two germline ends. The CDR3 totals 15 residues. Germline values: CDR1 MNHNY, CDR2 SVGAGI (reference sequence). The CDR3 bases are TGTGCCAGCAGCGATATTCGGACAACTAATGAAAAACTGTTTTTT. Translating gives CASSDIRTTNEKLFF.

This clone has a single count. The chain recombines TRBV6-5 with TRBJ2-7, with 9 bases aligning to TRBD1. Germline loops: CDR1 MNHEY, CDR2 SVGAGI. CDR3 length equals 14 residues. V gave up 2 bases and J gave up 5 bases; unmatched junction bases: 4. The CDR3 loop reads CASSYGTGWDEQYF. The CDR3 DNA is TGTGCCAGCAGTTACGGGACAGGGTGGGACGAGCAGTACTTC.

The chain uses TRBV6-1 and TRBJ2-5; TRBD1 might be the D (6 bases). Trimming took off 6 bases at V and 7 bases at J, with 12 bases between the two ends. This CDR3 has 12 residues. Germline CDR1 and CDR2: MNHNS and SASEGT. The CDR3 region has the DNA TGTGCCAGCAGGGGGGTACAGGGGACCCAGTACTTC. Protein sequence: CASRGVQGTQYF.

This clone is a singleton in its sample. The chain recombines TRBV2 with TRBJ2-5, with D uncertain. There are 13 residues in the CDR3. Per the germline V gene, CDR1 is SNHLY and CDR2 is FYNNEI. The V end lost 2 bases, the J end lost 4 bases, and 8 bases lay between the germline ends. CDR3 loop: CASSESERETQYF. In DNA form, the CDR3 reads TGTGCCAGCAGTGAATCGGAGCGAGAGACCCAGTACTTC.

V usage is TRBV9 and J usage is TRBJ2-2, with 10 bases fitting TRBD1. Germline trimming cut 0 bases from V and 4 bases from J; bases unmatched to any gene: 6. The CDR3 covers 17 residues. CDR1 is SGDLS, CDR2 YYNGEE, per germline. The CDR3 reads CASSVGGTGAVTGELFF. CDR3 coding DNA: TGTGCCAGCAGCGTAGGGGGGACAGGGGCGGTCACCGGGGAGCTGTTTTTT.

The CDR3 nucleotides read TGTGCCAGCAGTCCAGGGACAACCTACAATGAGCAGTTCTTC. Translation gives CASSPGTTYNEQFF. The V call is TRBV6-4, the J call TRBJ2-1; possible D gene TRBD1, 6 bases. V dropped 5 bases and J dropped 2 bases, with 10 bases sitting between them. Germline V gene sequence: CDR1 MRHNA, CDR2 SNTAGT. This CDR3 region has 14 residues.

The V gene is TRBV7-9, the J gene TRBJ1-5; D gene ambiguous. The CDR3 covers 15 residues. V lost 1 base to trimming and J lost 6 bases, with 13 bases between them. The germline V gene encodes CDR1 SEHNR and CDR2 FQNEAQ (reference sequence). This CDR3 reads CASSLEGGDAQPQHF. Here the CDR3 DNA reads TGTGCCAGCAGCTTAGAGGGCGGGGATGCTCAGCCCCAGCATTTT.

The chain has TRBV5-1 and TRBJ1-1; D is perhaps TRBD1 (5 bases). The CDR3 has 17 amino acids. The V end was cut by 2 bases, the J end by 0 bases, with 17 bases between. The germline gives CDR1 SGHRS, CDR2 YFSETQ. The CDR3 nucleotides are TGCGCCAGCAGCTTCGCCGGGACGCCCCGAATGAACACTGAAGCTTTCTTT. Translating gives CASSFAGTPRMNTEAFF.

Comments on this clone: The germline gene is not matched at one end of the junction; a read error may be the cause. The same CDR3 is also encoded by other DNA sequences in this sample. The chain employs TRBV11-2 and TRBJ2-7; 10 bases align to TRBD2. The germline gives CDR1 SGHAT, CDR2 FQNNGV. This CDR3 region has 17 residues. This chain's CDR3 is CASSKGLWLAGAYEQYF. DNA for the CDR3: TGTGCTAGCAGCAAGGGGTTGTGGCTAGCGGGGGCCTACGAGCAGTACTTC.

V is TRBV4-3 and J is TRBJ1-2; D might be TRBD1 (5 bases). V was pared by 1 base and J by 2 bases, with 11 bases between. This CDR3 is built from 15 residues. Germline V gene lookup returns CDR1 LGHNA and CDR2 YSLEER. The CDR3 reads CASSQVAGTNYGYTF. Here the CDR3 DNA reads TGCGCCAGCAGCCAAGTTGCAGGGACCAACTATGGCTACACCTTC.

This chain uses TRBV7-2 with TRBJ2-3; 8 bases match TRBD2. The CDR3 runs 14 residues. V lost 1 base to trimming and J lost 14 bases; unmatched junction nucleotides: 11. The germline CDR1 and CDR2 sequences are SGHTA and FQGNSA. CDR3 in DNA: TGTGCCAGCAGCTTAGTCGGGATCGGGGGGGTGCCGTATTTT. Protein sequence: CASSLVGIGGVPYF.

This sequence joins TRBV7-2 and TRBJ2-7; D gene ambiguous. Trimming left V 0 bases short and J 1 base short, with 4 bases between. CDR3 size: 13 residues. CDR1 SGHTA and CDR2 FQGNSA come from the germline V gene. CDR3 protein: CASSLATSYEQYF. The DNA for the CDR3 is TGTGCCAGCAGCTTAGCGACTTCCTACGAGCAGTACTTC.

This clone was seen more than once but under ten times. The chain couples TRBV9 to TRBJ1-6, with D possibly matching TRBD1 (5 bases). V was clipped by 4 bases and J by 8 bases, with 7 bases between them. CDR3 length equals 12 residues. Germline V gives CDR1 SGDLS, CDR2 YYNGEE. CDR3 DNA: TGTGCCAGCAGCACACAGGATTCACCCCTCCACTTT. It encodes CASSTQDSPLHF.

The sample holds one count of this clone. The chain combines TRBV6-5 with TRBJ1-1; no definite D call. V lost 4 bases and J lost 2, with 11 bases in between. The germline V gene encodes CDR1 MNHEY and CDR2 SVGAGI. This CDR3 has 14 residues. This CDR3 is CASSSRPYNTEAFF. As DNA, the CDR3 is TGTGCCAGCAGTTCACGACCCTACAACACTGAAGCTTTCTTT.

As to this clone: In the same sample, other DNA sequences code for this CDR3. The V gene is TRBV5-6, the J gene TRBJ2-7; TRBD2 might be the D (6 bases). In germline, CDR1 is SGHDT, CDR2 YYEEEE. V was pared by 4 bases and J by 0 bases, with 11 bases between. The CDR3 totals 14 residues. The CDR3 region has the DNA TGTGCCAGCAGCCTGGGAGGCGCCTCCTACGAGCAGTACTTC. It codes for CASSLGGASYEQYF.

This CDR3 reads CASSESTQGGRGPQHF. The CDR3 DNA follows: TGTGCCAGCAGTGAATCCACACAGGGCGGAAGGGGGCCCCAGCATTTT. The rearrangement uses TRBV6-1 and TRBJ1-5; possible D gene TRBD1, 6 bases. Germline V lookup: CDR1 MNHNS, CDR2 SASEGT. The V gene lost 2 bases and the J gene lost 9 bases, with 20 bases spanning the gap. The CDR3 totals 16 residues.